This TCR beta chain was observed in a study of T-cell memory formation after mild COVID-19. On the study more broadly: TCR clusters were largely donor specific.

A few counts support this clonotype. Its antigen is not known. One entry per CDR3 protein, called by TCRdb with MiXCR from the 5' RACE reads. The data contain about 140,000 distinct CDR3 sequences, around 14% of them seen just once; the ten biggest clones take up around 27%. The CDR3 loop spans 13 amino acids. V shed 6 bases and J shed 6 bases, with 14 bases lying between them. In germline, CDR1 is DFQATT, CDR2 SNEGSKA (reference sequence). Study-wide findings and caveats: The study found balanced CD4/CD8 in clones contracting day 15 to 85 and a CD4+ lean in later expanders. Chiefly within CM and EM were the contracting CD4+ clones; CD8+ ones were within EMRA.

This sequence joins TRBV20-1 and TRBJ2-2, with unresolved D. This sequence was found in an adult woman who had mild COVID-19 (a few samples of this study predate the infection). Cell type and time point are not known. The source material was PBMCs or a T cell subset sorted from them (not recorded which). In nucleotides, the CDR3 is TGCAGTGCCCCAGTACCAGGTGCCGGGGAGCTGTTTTTT. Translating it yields CSAPVPGAGELFF.